This T cell receptor beta chain was found in a study of blood T cell repertoires in COVID-19. Study context: Samples taken during acute and convalescent COVID-19 were collected in the United States, Italy and Spain. Nucleic acid was either cDNA or gDNA, and it came from T cells, B-cell-depleted T cells, or PBMCs.

Trimming stripped 2 bases from V and 8 bases from J, with 13 bases between. The CDR3 totals 13 residues. Germline CDR1 is SGHDT and CDR2 is YYEEEE. How the authors handled the data: Nucleated cell number was recorded as an estimate derived from reference gene primer amplification. Clones were sequenced by immunoSEQ multiplex PCR, and TCRdb holds only the in-frame ones, with some missing. From that table come the V and J calls and clone size; the DNA was used to work out D and trimming. Of some 110,000 clones listed, about 86% were seen once; the top ten hold approximately 7.2%. V and J are TRBV5-6 and TRBJ1-2; no firm D call. The material sequenced was peripheral blood. The sequence derives from a man between 65 and 85 years old who had recovered from COVID-19. The CDR3 DNA sequence: TGTGCCAGCAGCTTCTCCTCCTATGAGGGCTACACCTTC. Amino acid sequence: CASSFSSYEGYTF.